A single sample gave rise to the 25 T cell receptor beta chains below, sequenced in a study of cytomegalovirus exposure and HLA in healthy donors. Some clones are missing from TCRdb's copy, which holds only in-frame ones; the method was immunoSEQ multiplex PCR. The sample lists 70,000 to 95,000 clones, roughly 93% occurring once. Sequencing used PBMCs. The receptors were sampled from a woman in her twenties or thirties in good health and CMV-seronegative.

The chain uses TRBV28 and TRBJ2-1, with TRBD1 matching 8 bases. J was trimmed by 3 bases and V by 4 bases; bases with no gene match: 11. This CDR3 is built from 17 residues. The germline gives CDR1 MDHEN, CDR2 SYDVKM. Written as DNA, the CDR3 is TGTGCCAGCAGTTCCGGAATCGGACAGGGACGCTACAATGAGCAGTTCTTC. Its protein is CASSSGIGQGRYNEQFF.

The table lists this clone with a count of one. The chain joins TRBV19 to TRBJ2-7; D is possibly TRBD2 (5 bases). There are 15 residues in the CDR3. CDR1 LNHDA and CDR2 SQIVND come from the germline V gene (reference sequence). The V and J ends lost 4 bases and 5 bases respectively, with 18 bases between them. The DNA for the CDR3 is TGTGCCAGTAGTAGCCGAGCCGCTTCGGGAAACGAGCAGTACTTC. This codes for CASSSRAASGNEQYF.

The chain carries TRBV10-1 and TRBJ1-5; D perhaps matches TRBD1 (6 bases). The CDR3 runs 22 residues. V was trimmed by 0 bases and J by 4 bases, leaving 31 bases between them. The germline CDR1 and CDR2 sequences are WNHNN and SYGVQD (reference sequence). The CDR3 DNA reads TGCGCCAGCAGTGAGTCAGAGGGGGAGACAGGCGAAAAAACCAAGTGTAATCAGCCCCAGCATTTT. This codes for CASSESEGETGEKTKCNQPQHF.

J is TRBJ1-5 and V is TRBV18, with 7 nucleotides matching TRBD1. The CDR3 is 15 amino acids. V was pared by 1 base and J by 4 bases, with 4 bases of the junction left unmatched. Germline V CDR1 and CDR2: KGHSH, LQKENI. The CDR3 DNA sequence: TGTGCCAGCTCACCACGAGACAGGGAGAATCAGCCCCAGCATTTT. This gives the protein CASSPRDRENQPQHF.

The genes are TRBV19 and TRBJ2-1, with D possibly being TRBD1 (6 bases). The CDR3 has 15 amino acids. The V gene's germline CDR1 is LNHDA and CDR2 SQIVND (reference sequence). The V end was cut by 10 bases, the J end by 0 bases, with 16 bases between. As DNA, the CDR3 is TGTGCCATTGGTCAGGGGTCGAGCTCCTACAATGAGCAGTTCTTC. This encodes CAIGQGSSSYNEQFF.

This chain links TRBV5-1 with TRBJ2-5; D is perhaps TRBD1 (6 bases). The CDR3 has 16 amino acids. Trimming shortened V by 1 base and J by 2 bases, and 15 bases separated the two germline ends. The germline gives CDR1 SGHRS, CDR2 YFSETQ. CDR3 protein: CASSLLPQTGQETQYF. DNA of the CDR3: TGCGCCAGCAGCTTGCTTCCTCAGACAGGACAAGAGACCCAGTACTTC.

The chain couples TRBV2 to TRBJ2-2; 7 bases are a match to TRBD1. CDR1 SNHLY and CDR2 FYNNEI come from the germline V gene. The CDR3 is 15 amino acids. Trimming removed 5 bases from V and 0 bases from J; junction bases left unmatched: 3. The DNA for the CDR3 is TGTGCCAGCAGTCCCGGGACAGCGAACACCGGGGAGCTGTTTTTT. Translated: CASSPGTANTGELFF. Filled out from reference TRBV2 and TRBJ2-2, the complete variable domain reads EPEVTQTPSHQVTQMGQEVILRCVPISNHLYFYWYRQILGQKVEFLVSFYNNEISEKSEIFDDQFSVERPDGSNFTLKIRSTKLEDSAMYFCASSPGTANTGELFFGEGSRLTVL.

In nucleotides, the CDR3 is TGCGCCAGCAGCCACCCAGCAAGACAGGGCGGAGGCTATGGCTACACCTTC. The encoded protein is CASSHPARQGGGYGYTF. The chain links TRBV4-1 to TRBJ1-2; TRBD1 aligns across 7 bases. Trimming at V came to 3 bases and at J to 4 bases, leaving 14 bases not matched to a gene. The germline V gene has CDR1 MGHRA and CDR2 YSYEKL. CDR3 length: 17 amino acids.

The chain couples TRBV6-1 to TRBJ1-5; D possibly corresponds to TRBD1 (6 bases). There are 15 residues in the CDR3. V lost 6 bases to trimming and J lost 5 bases, with 17 bases between them. Germline loops: CDR1 MNHNS, CDR2 SASEGT. DNA for the CDR3: TGTGCCAGCAGGAACGCACAGGGTGTGTATCAGCCCCAGCATTTT. It is translated as CASRNAQGVYQPQHF.

The chain recombines TRBV18 with TRBJ2-1, with a possible D match to TRBD1 (6 bases). This CDR3 has 15 amino acids. V was shortened by 5 bases and J by 4 bases, with 15 bases between the two germline ends. Germline CDR1 KGHSH, CDR2 LQKENI. The CDR3 DNA follows: TGTGCCAGCTCAATCTCGACGGACAGTTACAATGAGCAGTTCTTC. Translating it yields CASSISTDSYNEQFF.

CDR3: CASSLVTGLNEKLFF. The DNA for the CDR3 is TGTGCCAGCAGTTTAGTCACAGGCCTTAATGAAAAACTGTTTTTT. The chain employs TRBV28 and TRBJ1-4; D might be TRBD1 (5 bases). The CDR3 contains 15 residues. Germline V gene data show CDR1 as MDHEN and CDR2 as SYDVKM. Trimming shortened V by 2 bases and J by 4 bases, and 11 bases separated the two germline ends.

The genes are TRBV5-5 and TRBJ2-1; TRBD1 might be the D (5 bases). Trimming took off 4 bases at V and 8 bases at J, with 10 bases between the two ends. The CDR3 sequence is 12 residues long. Per the germline V gene, CDR1 is SGHKS and CDR2 is YYEKEE (reference sequence). The CDR3 bases are TGTGCCAGCAGCCCCAGGGTCCATGAGCAGTTCTTC. This gives the protein CASSPRVHEQFF. Variable domain in full (rest from reference TRBV5-5 and TRBJ2-1): DAGVTQSPTHLIKTRGQQVTLRCSPISGHKSVSWYQQVLGQGPQFIFQYYEKEERGRGNFPDRFSARQFPNYSSELNVNALLLGDSALYLCASSPRVHEQFFGPGTRLTVL.

This clone was observed a handful of times. The chain has TRBV28 and TRBJ2-5; TRBD2 agrees at 10 bases. The CDR3 covers 15 residues. Losses at the gene ends were 6 bases for V and 5 bases for J; bases not matched to a gene: 9. Germline lookup yields CDR1 MDHEN and CDR2 SYDVKM. For the CDR3, the DNA is TGTGCCAGCAGCTCCTCTAGCGGGGGATCGGAGACCCAGTACTTC. This sequence encodes CASSSSSGGSETQYF.

This clone showed up just once. The genes are TRBV28 and TRBJ2-1, with D perhaps TRBD1 (6 bases). This CDR3 region has 12 residues. V lost 8 bases to trimming and J lost 3 bases, with 8 bases between them. Germline lookup yields CDR1 MDHEN and CDR2 SYDVKM. The CDR3, as DNA: TGTGCCAGCGGGGGCCTCTACAATGAGCAGTTCTTC. It translates to CASGGLYNEQFF.

The genes are TRBV21-1 and TRBJ1-3; the table's D call TRBD1 went unverified against the DNA. TRBV21-1 is a pseudogene. CDR3 length equals 17 residues. The CDR3 sequence is CASSKGQGLKAIDTIYF. CDR3 nucleotides: TGTGCCAGCAGCAAGGGACAGGGGCTTAAGGCCATAGACACCATATATTTT.

This chain connects TRBV27 to TRBJ1-1; the match to TRBD1 covers 9 bases. The CDR3 is made up of 11 amino acids. The germline gives CDR1 MNHEY, CDR2 SMNVEV (reference sequence). Trimming took 6 bases from V and 10 from J; bases not matched to a gene: 3. CDR3 protein: CASRDRGGAFF. For the CDR3, the DNA is TGTGCCAGCAGGGACAGGGGAGGAGCTTTCTTT.

The chain recombines TRBV19 with TRBJ2-3; 9 positions match TRBD1. This CDR3 region has 13 residues. V lost 6 bases, J lost 4 bases, and 2 bases stayed unmatched. Germline CDR1 is LNHDA and CDR2 is SQIVND (reference sequence). CDR3 protein: CASSRDRADTQYF. The CDR3 DNA reads as TGTGCCAGTAGCCGGGACAGGGCAGATACGCAGTATTTT.

The chain carries TRBV5-4 and TRBJ1-1; 9 bases match TRBD1. The germline gives CDR1 SGHNT, CDR2 YYREEE (reference sequence). The CDR3 runs to 15 residues. V was clipped by 3 bases and J by 1 base; unmatched bases: 4. The CDR3: CASSWRGQGNTEAFF. CDR3 nucleotides: TGTGCCAGCAGCTGGCGGGGACAGGGGAACACTGAAGCTTTCTTT.

V gene TRBV28 combines with J gene TRBJ1-1, with D tentatively TRBD1 (6 bases). Germline values: CDR1 MDHEN, CDR2 SYDVKM. The CDR3 runs to 16 residues. Between the trimmed V and J ends, which lost 2 bases and 4 bases, there was a span of 17 bases. CDR3 protein: CASSLGRKGGITEAFF. In DNA form, the CDR3 reads TGTGCCAGCAGTTTAGGTAGAAAGGGGGGGATCACTGAAGCTTTCTTT.

The chain is built from TRBV5-1 and TRBJ2-1; TRBD2 matches at 7 bases. Germline V gene data show CDR1 as SGHRS and CDR2 as YFSETQ. This CDR3 is built from 16 residues. After removal of 4 bases from V and 6 bases from J, the junction contained 13 bases not matched to a gene. This CDR3 reads CASSLRVGEGVNEQFF. The CDR3 nucleotides are TGCGCCAGCAGCCTACGAGTGGGGGAGGGCGTCAATGAGCAGTTCTTC.

The chain has TRBV4-2 and TRBJ1-5, with a weak D call TRBD1 (5 bases). There are 16 residues in the CDR3. V lost 1 base to trimming and J lost 6 bases, with 16 bases between them. Looked up from germline, CDR1 is LGHNA and CDR2 is YNFKEQ. CDR3 sequence (DNA): TGTGCCAGCAGCCAAGGAGGGCGGGGGGAAGCTCAGCCCCAGCATTTT. Amino acid sequence: CASSQGGRGEAQPQHF.

This clone was counted between two and nine times. The J gene is TRBJ2-3, the V gene TRBV19; D might be TRBD1 (5 bases). CDR1 LNHDA and CDR2 SQIVND come from the germline V gene (reference sequence). V was cut by 5 bases and J by 4 bases, with 13 bases left in between. This CDR3 has 14 amino acids. The CDR3 DNA is TGTGCCAGTAGTGCTAGGGGTTGGGCAGATACGCAGTATTTT. It is translated as CASSARGWADTQYF.

The chain carries TRBV7-3 and TRBJ2-3, with D tentatively TRBD2 (6 bases). V lost 5 bases to trimming and J lost 4 bases, with 10 bases between them. Germline values: CDR1 SGHTA, CDR2 FQGTGA. The CDR3 sequence is 13 residues long. The chain's CDR3 is CASSTTSSDTQYF. The CDR3 DNA sequence: TGTGCCAGCAGCACTACTAGCTCAGATACGCAGTATTTT.

V and J are TRBV16 and TRBJ2-5; D gene uncertain. The V gene's germline CDR1 is KGHSY and CDR2 FQNENV. Trimming took 0 bases from V and 5 from J, leaving 4 bases between them. The CDR3 loop spans 12 amino acids. The CDR3 is CASSQSRETQYF. The CDR3 DNA reads as TGTGCCAGCAGCCAATCACGGGAGACCCAGTACTTC.

The rearrangement links TRBV27 to TRBJ2-2, with 9 bases lining up with TRBD1. The CDR3 extends over 21 amino acids. V dropped 4 bases and J dropped 4; count of bases not matched to a gene: 22. Germline CDR1 and CDR2: MNHEY and SMNVEV (reference sequence). In DNA form, the CDR3 reads TGTGCCAGCAGTTCCCTTGTCCCCTACAGGGGGCTGGCGCGGGGCACCGGGGAGCTGTTTTTT. Translated: CASSSLVPYRGLARGTGELFF.